The 20 T cell receptor beta chains below all came from one sample that was sequenced in a study of blood T cell repertoires in COVID-19 (dated by TCRdb to the early 2020s). Library prep was done by the immunoSEQ multiplex PCR assay. The immuneACCESS repertoire file appears here via TCRdb, limited to in-frame rearrangements. These files lack a portion of the clones; in checked studies, under half of the deficit traces to unresolved V genes, and the cause of the others is not known. Within this sample are a few hundred thousand clones, with 75% to 90% of them counted one time only. Of the sample, roughly 3.4% falls within the top ten clones. The sequencing sample was made of peripheral blood. The receptor set was obtained from a woman under 30 with acute or convalescent COVID-19.

The V gene is TRBV9, the J gene TRBJ1-2, with a possible D match to TRBD1 (5 bases). V lost 4 bases to trimming and J lost 5 bases, with 15 bases between them. The CDR3 has 14 amino acids. Germline CDR1 reads SGDLS; CDR2 reads YYNGEE. The CDR3 here is CASSSGFVFYGYTF. The CDR3 DNA sequence: TGTGCCAGCAGCTCAGGGTTCGTATTTTATGGCTACACCTTC.

The chain is built from TRBV19 and TRBJ2-5, with D maybe TRBD2 (5 bases). The V end lost 3 bases, the J end lost 5 bases, and 13 bases lay between the germline ends. The CDR3 consists of 14 residues. Germline assignment: CDR1 LNHDA and CDR2 SQIVND (reference sequence). Here the CDR3 reads CASSILGSGETQYF. CDR3 nucleotides: TGTGCCAGTAGTATTTTGGGTTCGGGGGAGACCCAGTACTTC. The entire variable domain, with the rest obtained from reference TRBV19 and TRBJ2-5, is as follows: DGGITQSPKYLFRKEGQNVTLSCEQNLNHDAMYWYRQDPGQGLRLIYYSQIVNDFQKGDIAEGYSVSREKKESFPLTVTSAQKNPTAFYLCASSILGSGETQYFGPGTRLLVL.

The genes are TRBV7-2 and TRBJ1-6; D is unclear. Germline assignment: CDR1 SGHTA and CDR2 FQGNSA. V was clipped by 4 bases and J by 6 bases, with 10 bases between them. This CDR3 is 14 amino acids long. CDR3: CASSSGLINSPLHF. The CDR3 bases are TGTGCCAGCAGCTCCGGACTGATTAATTCACCCCTCCACTTT.

The V and J genes are TRBV7-6 and TRBJ1-3, with 8 bases that match TRBD1. Per germline, CDR1 SGHVS and CDR2 FNYEAQ. The CDR3 loop spans 15 amino acids. V was pared by 5 bases and J by 3 bases, with 6 bases of the junction left unmatched. CDR3 protein: CASSLDRGGGNTIYF. The DNA for the CDR3 is TGTGCCAGCAGCCTAGACAGGGGAGGTGGAAACACCATATATTTT.

The chain recombines TRBV5-3 with TRBJ1-5, with D possibly being TRBD1 (6 bases). TRBV5-3 is an ORF; its function is uncertain. Trimming shortened V by 1 base and J by 4 bases, and 15 bases separated the two germline ends. This CDR3 region has 16 residues. This CDR3 reads CARSLMYRVLNQPQHF. The CDR3 coding sequence is TGTGCCAGAAGCTTGATGTACAGGGTGCTTAATCAGCCCCAGCATTTT.

This clone has just one count. The rearrangement uses TRBV2 and TRBJ1-4, with TRBD1 identical over 7 bases. V lost 7 bases and J lost 0; bases outside the gene matches: 8. Germline V lookup: CDR1 SNHLY, CDR2 FYNNEI. The CDR3 consists of 16 residues. The CDR3 is CASTRQGFPTNEKLFF. CDR3 nucleotides: TGTGCCAGCACCCGACAGGGTTTCCCAACTAATGAAAAACTGTTTTTT.

V gene TRBV2 combines with J gene TRBJ1-2; TRBD1 matches at 7 bases. Germline V gives CDR1 SNHLY, CDR2 FYNNEI. The CDR3 spans 14 residues. The trim removed 6 bases at V and 4 bases at J, leaving 8 bases unmatched. CDR3 in DNA: TGTGCCAGCAGGATGACAGGGACCCTCTATGGCTACACCTTC. Residues: CASRMTGTLYGYTF.

The rearrangement joins TRBV11-1 to TRBJ1-1; tentative D call: TRBD1 (5 bases). The CDR3 runs 13 residues. Germline V gives CDR1 SGHAT, CDR2 FQDESV (reference sequence). Trimming removed 5 bases at V and 3 bases at J, with 10 bases between. The CDR3 nucleotides read TGTGCCAGCAGCCTTTCAGGGTACACTGAAGCTTTCTTT. Amino acid sequence: CASSLSGYTEAFF. Looking up the rest from reference TRBV11-1 and TRBJ1-1 gives the full variable domain: EAEVAQSPRYKITEKSQAVAFWCDPISGHATLYWYRQILGQGPELLVQFQDESVVDDSQLPKDRFSAERLKGVDSTLKIQPAELGDSAMYLCASSLSGYTEAFFGQGTRLTVV.

CDR3 residues: CASSPATGSYEQYF. CDR3 sequence (DNA): TGTGCCAGCTCACCGGCGACGGGCTCCTACGAGCAGTACTTC. This chain joins TRBV18 and TRBJ2-7; D is unresolved. CDR3 size: 14 residues. V lost 3 bases, J lost 0 bases, and 9 bases lay in between. The V gene's germline CDR1 is KGHSH and CDR2 LQKENI.

This clone was counted a few times. The V call is TRBV5-5, the J call TRBJ2-5; 9 bases map to TRBD2. J was trimmed by 1 base and V by 0 bases; bases with no gene match: 4. Germline V gene sequence: CDR1 SGHKS, CDR2 YYEKEE (reference sequence). This CDR3 contains 16 residues. The CDR3 protein is CASSLDAGGTQETQYF. In DNA, the CDR3 is TGTGCCAGCAGCTTGGACGCGGGGGGGACCCAAGAGACCCAGTACTTC.

The rearrangement uses TRBV30 and TRBJ1-6; 7 nucleotides agree with TRBD1. The germline V gene has CDR1 GTSNPN and CDR2 SVGIG (reference sequence). CDR3 size: 14 residues. V trimming: 2 bases; J trimming: 9 bases; junction bases outside the gene matches: 7. This CDR3 is CAWSRDRVLSPLHF. In DNA form, the CDR3 reads TGTGCCTGGAGTCGCGACAGGGTACTTTCACCCCTCCACTTT.

V usage is TRBV5-6 and J usage is TRBJ1-1, with TRBD1 matching 7 bases. The CDR3 is 13 residues long. Germline assignment: CDR1 SGHDT and CDR2 YYEEEE. Losses at the gene ends were 5 bases for V and 4 bases for J; bases not matched to a gene: 5. The CDR3 nucleotides are TGTGCCAGCAGAAAGGACAGGTCCACTGAAGCTTTCTTT. It yields the protein CASRKDRSTEAFF. Combining the CDR3 with reference TRBV5-6 and TRBJ1-1 gives the whole variable domain DAGVTQSPTHLIKTRGQQVTLRCSPKSGHDTVSWYQQALGQGPQFIFQYYEEEERQRGNFPDRFSGHQFPNYSSELNVNALLLGDSALYLCASRKDRSTEAFFGQGTRLTVV.

The chain is built from TRBV6-4 and TRBJ2-1, with 7 bases identical to TRBD1. V lost 2 bases and J lost 3; bases outside the gene matches: 13. The CDR3 extends over 18 amino acids. The germline V gene encodes CDR1 MRHNA and CDR2 SNTAGT. The CDR3 region has the DNA TGTGCCAGCAGTGACACCCTACTGACAGGGAGTAACTACAATGAGCAGTTCTTC. It yields the protein CASSDTLLTGSNYNEQFF.

This clone has only a few counts. Additional DNA sequences in this sample encode the identical CDR3. The chain combines TRBV28 with TRBJ2-7; 8 bases fit TRBD1. This CDR3 contains 13 residues. Germline V CDR1 and CDR2: MDHEN, SYDVKM. V trimming: 5 bases; J trimming: 3 bases; junction bases outside the gene matches: 3. The CDR3 nucleotides read TGTGCCAGCAGTCCCGGACAGGGCTACGAGCAGTACTTC. The encoded protein is CASSPGQGYEQYF. Full variable domain (missing parts from reference TRBV28 and TRBJ2-7): DVKVTQSSRYLVKRTGEKVFLECVQDMDHENMFWYRQDPGLGLRLIYFSYDVKMKEKGDIPEGYSVSREKKERFSLILESASTNQTSMYLCASSPGQGYEQYFGPGTRLTVT.

The V and J genes are TRBV9 and TRBJ1-1; possible D gene TRBD1, 6 bases. Germline CDR1 reads SGDLS; CDR2 reads YYNGEE. The CDR3 has 16 amino acids. V lost 3 bases to trimming and J lost 0 bases, with 15 bases between them. Here the CDR3 reads CASSAEDSSLNTEAFF. The CDR3 DNA reads TGTGCCAGCAGCGCCGAGGACAGCTCTTTGAACACTGAAGCTTTCTTT.

This chain uses TRBV5-5 with TRBJ1-6; D is unclear. Trimming removed 5 bases from V and 0 bases from J, with 15 bases in between. The CDR3 has 17 residues. CDR1 SGHKS and CDR2 YYEKEE come from the germline V gene (reference sequence). The CDR3 DNA is TGTGCCAGCAGTTCACAATCGTACATCTCCTATAATTCACCCCTCCACTTT. It yields the protein CASSSQSYISYNSPLHF.

The J gene is TRBJ1-1, the V gene TRBV21-1; the DNA was not used to check the table's D call, TRBD1. TRBV21-1 is listed as a pseudogene. CDR3 length equals 17 residues. In DNA, the CDR3 is TGTGCCAGCAGCAATTTGCAGGGGCGCTTGCAGGGGACTGAAGCTTTCTTT. It encodes CASSNLQGRLQGTEAFF.

The CDR3 DNA sequence: TGTGCCAGCAGTACACAGGACAGGGGGGAGACCCAGTACTTC. Residues: CASSTQDRGETQYF. This sequence joins TRBV27 and TRBJ2-5, with TRBD1 matching 10 bases. The V gene end was trimmed by 5 bases and the J gene end by 5 bases; junction bases not matched to a gene: 5. The CDR3 contains 14 residues. The V gene's germline CDR1 is MNHEY and CDR2 SMNVEV (reference sequence).

The chain carries TRBV2 and TRBJ2-2; D may be TRBD1 (6 bases). Germline V gives CDR1 SNHLY, CDR2 FYNNEI. There are 15 residues in the CDR3. The germline V and J ends were trimmed by 7 bases and 5 bases, with 17 bases remaining between them. DNA of the CDR3: TGTGCCAGCACGGGCCCAGGGGAATTTACCGGGGAGCTGTTTTTT. This sequence encodes CASTGPGEFTGELFF.

The chain uses TRBV2 and TRBJ2-1; no firm D call. The ends were cut back, 8 bases at V and 7 bases at J, with 9 bases in the middle. The CDR3 consists of 11 residues. From germline, CDR1 is SNHLY and CDR2 FYNNEI. Written as DNA, the CDR3 is TGTGCCAGCGAAAGCGAGAATGAGCAGTTCTTC. Amino acid sequence: CASESENEQFF.